The 3 T cell receptor beta chains presented below share a single source sample, sequenced in a study of blood T cells in healthy people across ages. A second PCR, run for roughly 6 to 11 cycles, used a sample-barcoded 5' primer plus a J-beta primer mix. TCRdb called the 5' RACE reads again in MiXCR, with one record for every CDR3 protein. The sample contains about 1,800,000 distinct CDR3 sequences, 28% of which appear only once. The sample comprised blood. All receptors derive from a woman between 25 and 40 years old in good health.

This clonotype was counted many times. The J gene is TRBJ2-4, the V gene TRBV29-1; 10 bases line up with TRBD1. This CDR3 spans 13 amino acids. The V gene end was trimmed by 6 bases and the J gene end by 8 bases; junction bases not matched to a gene: 7. Germline V gene lookup returns CDR1 SQVTM and CDR2 ANQGSEA. DNA of the CDR3: TGCAGCGTGGGCACCGGGACAGGGGACATTCAGTACTTC. Its translation is CSVGTGTGDIQYF.

V usage is TRBV29-1 and J usage is TRBJ2-7; 7 bases are a match to TRBD2. Germline CDR1 SQVTM, CDR2 ANQGSEA. This CDR3 contains 13 residues. The V gene end was trimmed by 6 bases and the J gene end by 7 bases; junction bases not matched to a gene: 12. The CDR3 protein is CSVPTSRYNEQYF. The CDR3 DNA sequence: TGCAGCGTCCCGACTAGCCGTTACAATGAGCAGTACTTC.

V usage is TRBV6-1 and J usage is TRBJ1-6; TRBD1 might be the D (5 bases). Germline V CDR1 and CDR2: MNHNS, SASEGT. The CDR3 is made up of 15 amino acids. The ends were cut back, 2 bases at V and 10 bases at J, with 15 bases in the middle. The CDR3 sequence is CASSERDLLGSPLHF. CDR3 coding DNA: TGTGCCAGCAGTGAACGGGACCTTTTGGGCTCACCCCTCCACTTT.